This T cell receptor beta chain was sequenced during a study of blood T cell repertoires in COVID-19. Study-wide background: From the United States, Italy and Spain came samples of acute and convalescent COVID-19.

Clones were sequenced by immunoSEQ multiplex PCR, and TCRdb holds only the in-frame ones, with some missing. The sample has fewer than 250,000 clones; around 84% are singletons. The V gene lost 6 bases and the J gene lost 2 bases, with 8 bases spanning the gap. The CDR3 is 13 residues long. Germline values: CDR1 SNHLY, CDR2 FYNNEI. This clone was counted at least ten times. The clonotype comes from a man aged 30 to 45 with active or convalescent COVID-19. The rearrangement links TRBV2 to TRBJ1-5; D not resolved. The source material was peripheral blood. Here the CDR3 reads CASRGEGNQPQHF. The CDR3 bases are TGTGCCAGCAGGGGAGAGGGCAATCAGCCCCAGCATTTT.